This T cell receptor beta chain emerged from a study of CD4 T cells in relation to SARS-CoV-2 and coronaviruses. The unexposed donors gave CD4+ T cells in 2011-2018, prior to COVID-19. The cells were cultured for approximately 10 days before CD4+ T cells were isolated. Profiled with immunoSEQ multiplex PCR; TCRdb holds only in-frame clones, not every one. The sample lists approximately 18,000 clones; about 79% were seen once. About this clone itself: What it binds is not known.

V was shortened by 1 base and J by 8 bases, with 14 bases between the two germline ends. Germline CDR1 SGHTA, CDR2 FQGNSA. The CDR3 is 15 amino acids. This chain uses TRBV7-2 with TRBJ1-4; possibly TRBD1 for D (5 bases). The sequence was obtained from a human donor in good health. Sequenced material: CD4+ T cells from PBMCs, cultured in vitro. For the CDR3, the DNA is TGTGCCAGCAGCTTAGATTCAGGGATGGAGGAAAAACTGTTTTTT. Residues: CASSLDSGMEEKLFF.